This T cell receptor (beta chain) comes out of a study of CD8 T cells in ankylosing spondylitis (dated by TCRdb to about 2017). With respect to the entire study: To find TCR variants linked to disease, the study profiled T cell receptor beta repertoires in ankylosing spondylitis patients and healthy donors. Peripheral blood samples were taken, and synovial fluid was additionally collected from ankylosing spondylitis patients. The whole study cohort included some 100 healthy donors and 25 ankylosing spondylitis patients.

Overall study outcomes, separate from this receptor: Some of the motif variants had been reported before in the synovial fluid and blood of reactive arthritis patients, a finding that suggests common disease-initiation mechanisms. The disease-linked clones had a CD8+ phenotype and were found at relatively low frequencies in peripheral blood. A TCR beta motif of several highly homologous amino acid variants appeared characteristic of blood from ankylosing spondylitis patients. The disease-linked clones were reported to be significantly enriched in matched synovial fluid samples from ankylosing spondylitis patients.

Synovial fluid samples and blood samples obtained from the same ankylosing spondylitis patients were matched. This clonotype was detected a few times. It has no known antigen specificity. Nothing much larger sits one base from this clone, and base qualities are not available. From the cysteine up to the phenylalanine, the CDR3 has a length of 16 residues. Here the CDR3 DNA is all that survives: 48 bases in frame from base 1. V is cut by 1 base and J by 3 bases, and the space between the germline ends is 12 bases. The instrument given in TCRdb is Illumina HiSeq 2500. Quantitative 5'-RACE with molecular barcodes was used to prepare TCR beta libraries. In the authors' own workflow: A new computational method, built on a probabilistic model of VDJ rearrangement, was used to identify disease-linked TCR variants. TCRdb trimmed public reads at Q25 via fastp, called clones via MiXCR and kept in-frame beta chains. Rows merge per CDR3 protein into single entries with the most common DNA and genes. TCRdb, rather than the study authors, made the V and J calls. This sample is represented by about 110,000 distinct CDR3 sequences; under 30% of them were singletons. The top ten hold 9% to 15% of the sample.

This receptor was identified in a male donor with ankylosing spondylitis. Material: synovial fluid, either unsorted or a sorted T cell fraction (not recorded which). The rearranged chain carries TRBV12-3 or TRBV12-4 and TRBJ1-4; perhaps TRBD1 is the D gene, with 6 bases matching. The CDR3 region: CASSLDYGQSNEKLFF. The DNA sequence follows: TGTGCCAGCAGTTTAGACTATGGACAGTCTAATGAAAAACTGTTTTTT.